This TCR beta chain was obtained from a study of cytomegalovirus exposure and HLA in healthy donors. The method was immunoSEQ multiplex PCR; TCRdb's version includes in-frame clones alone and lacks a portion of them. The sample holds 150,000 to 200,000 clones, about 86% seen once. The V end lost 8 bases, the J end lost 1 base, and 27 bases lay between the germline ends. CDR1 is LGHNA, CDR2 YSLEER, per germline. CDR3 length: 20 amino acids. The chain is built from TRBV4-3 and TRBJ2-6; D may be TRBD2 (7 bases). This receptor was taken from a woman in her thirties in good health and CMV-seronegative. Sequencing used PBMCs. The CDR3 region is CASAKGQKGGAQSGANVLTF. CDR3 sequence (DNA): TGCGCCAGCGCGAAGGGACAAAAAGGGGGGGCGCAGTCTGGGGCCAACGTCCTGACTTTC.